A single sample gave rise to the 18 T cell receptor beta chains below, sequenced in a study of beta chain features in type 1 diabetes. Of the isolated RNA, all was reverse transcribed, and so the sequenced material was expressed TCRB transcripts. Sequencing used immunoSEQ multiplex PCR; TCRdb keeps in-frame clones, though not all of them. The sample has fewer than 900,000 clones, roughly a sixth seen once. The material sequenced was naive CD4+ T cells from blood. These receptors all stem from a woman aged 18-29 years in good health.

The genes are TRBV6-1 and TRBJ2-7, with 15 bases aligning to TRBD2. Germline lookup yields CDR1 MNHNS and CDR2 SASEGT. V gave up 3 bases and J gave up 2 bases; unmatched junction bases: 14. The CDR3 spans 20 residues. The CDR3 bases are TGTGCCAGCAGTGACAGGGTACCGGGACTAGCGGGAGGTACCACCTACGAGCAGTACTTC. Its translation: CASSDRVPGLAGGTTYEQYF.

This clone was counted a few times. Distinct nucleotide sequences in the sample also encode this CDR3. The chain is built from TRBV2 and TRBJ2-7; D remains ambiguous. Germline loops: CDR1 SNHLY, CDR2 FYNNEI. CDR3 length: 11 residues. Trimming took 5 bases from V and 4 from J, leaving 6 bases between them. The CDR3 here is CASSQDYEQYF. The CDR3 DNA is TGTGCCAGCAGTCAAGATTACGAGCAGTACTTC. Combining the CDR3 with reference TRBV2 and TRBJ2-7 gives the whole variable domain EPEVTQTPSHQVTQMGQEVILRCVPISNHLYFYWYRQILGQKVEFLVSFYNNEISEKSEIFDDQFSVERPDGSNFTLKIRSTKLEDSAMYFCASSQDYEQYFGPGTRLTVT.

This clone appeared a few times. The chain links TRBV6-5 to TRBJ2-7; 7 bases are shared with TRBD1. Germline lookup yields CDR1 MNHEY and CDR2 SVGAGI. This CDR3 has 13 residues. V shed 7 bases and J 3 bases; nucleotides not matched to a gene: 6. The CDR3 loop is CASTRGQHYEQYF. CDR3 nucleotide sequence: TGTGCCAGCACCAGGGGACAGCACTACGAGCAGTACTTC.

This clone was detected a few times. The chain carries TRBV4-2 and TRBJ2-5, with D possibly called TRBD1 or TRBD2 (5 bases each). CDR1 is LGHNA and CDR2 is YNFKEQ in the germline V gene. Trimming removed 4 bases at V and 4 bases at J, with 16 bases between. CDR3 length: 15 amino acids. The CDR3 sequence: CASSPVGTPGETQYF. DNA of the CDR3: TGTGCCAGCAGCCCCGTAGGGACGCCAGGAGAGACCCAGTACTTC.

J is TRBJ1-2 and V is TRBV18; D unclear. Trimming pared 4 bases from V and 3 bases from J, leaving 15 bases between. Germline V CDR1 and CDR2: KGHSH, LQKENI. This CDR3 comprises 15 residues. The DNA for the CDR3 is TGTGCCAGCTCACATGGCGCGGACCCTTACTATGGCTACACCTTC. Amino acids: CASSHGADPYYGYTF.

The chain carries TRBV7-9 and TRBJ2-7, with D possibly being TRBD1 or TRBD2 (5 bases each). Germline V gives CDR1 SEHNR, CDR2 FQNEAQ (reference sequence). Trimming shortened V by 1 base and J by 0 bases, and 10 bases separated the two germline ends. The CDR3 consists of 15 residues. The CDR3 DNA is TGTGCCAGCAGCTTAGGAGGGGCCGCCTCCTACGAGCAGTACTTC. Protein product: CASSLGGAASYEQYF. Based on the CDR3 plus reference TRBV7-9 and TRBJ2-7, the full variable domain is DTGVSQNPRHKITKRGQNVTFRCDPISEHNRLYWYRQTLGQGPEFLTYFQNEAQLEKSRLLSDRFSAERPKGSFSTLEIQRTEQGDSAMYLCASSLGGAASYEQYFGPGTRLTVT.

The chain is built from TRBV28 and TRBJ2-7, with D possibly matching TRBD2 (6 bases). Trimming left V 5 bases short and J 0 bases short, with 11 bases between. Germline V gives CDR1 MDHEN, CDR2 SYDVKM. The CDR3 totals 14 residues. The CDR3 nucleotides read TGTGCCAGCAGTCTCCAGGGAGGCTCCTACGAGCAGTACTTC. Protein: CASSLQGGSYEQYF.

This sequence joins TRBV18 and TRBJ2-1, with 10 bases fitting TRBD2. Trimming cost V 4 bases and J 9 bases; bases outside gene matches: 6. Germline V gene data show CDR1 as KGHSH and CDR2 as LQKENI. This CDR3 comprises 14 residues. The DNA for the CDR3 is TGTGCCAGCTCACGGTCTAGCGGGAGCCCTGAGCAGTTCTTC. Its protein is CASSRSSGSPEQFF.

The J gene is TRBJ2-1, the V gene TRBV18; a possible D gene is TRBD1 (5 bases). Trimming pared 1 base from V and 7 bases from J, leaving 14 bases between. Germline CDR1 reads KGHSH; CDR2 reads LQKENI. The CDR3 has 15 residues. The CDR3 spells CASSPRSGIKNEQFF. The DNA of the CDR3 is TGTGCCAGCTCACCACGGTCAGGGATTAAGAATGAGCAGTTCTTC.

A few counts support this clone. The chain has TRBV4-2 and TRBJ2-7; 12 positions match TRBD2. Trimming took 3 bases from V and 2 from J; bases not matched to a gene: 5. The CDR3 runs 16 residues. CDR1 is LGHNA and CDR2 is YNFKEQ in the germline V gene. CDR3 DNA: TGTGCCAGCAGCCAGACTAGCGGGAGAGGAGCCTACGAGCAGTACTTC. Amino acid sequence: CASSQTSGRGAYEQYF.

J is TRBJ1-2 and V is TRBV5-1, with D perhaps TRBD1 (6 bases). CDR1 SGHRS and CDR2 YFSETQ come from the germline V gene. The CDR3 runs to 16 residues. Trimming cost V 4 bases and J 7 bases, with 23 bases left between them. The DNA for the CDR3 is TGCGCCAGCAGCAGGGGGGTTACGACAGTGGAAGGTGGCTACACCTTC. Its translation: CASSRGVTTVEGGYTF.

This rearrangement joins TRBV6-1 to TRBJ2-7; possibly TRBD2 for D (5 bases). Deletions cut 2 bases from V and 3 bases from J, with 14 bases between. Germline-derived CDR1 and CDR2 are MNHNS and SASEGT. The CDR3 totals 15 residues. CDR3 amino acids: CASSEYMVGNYEQYF. In nucleotides, the CDR3 is TGTGCCAGCAGTGAATACATGGTCGGGAACTACGAGCAGTACTTC.

The chain employs TRBV7-2 and TRBJ1-4; the D is unclear. CDR3 size: 14 residues. The germline V gene has CDR1 SGHTA and CDR2 FQGNSA. The ends were cut back, 6 bases at V and 8 bases at J, with 16 bases in the middle. The CDR3 DNA is TGTGCCAGCAGTTACGGATCCCCCCGGGAAAAACTGTTTTTT. Its protein is CASSYGSPREKLFF. Full variable domain (remainder filled in from reference TRBV7-2 and TRBJ1-4): GAGVSQSPSNKVTEKGKDVELRCDPISGHTALYWYRQSLGQGLEFLIYFQGNSAPDKSGLPSDRFSAERTGGSVSTLTIQRTQQEDSAVYLCASSYGSPREKLFFGSGTQLSVL.

This clone has a handful of counts. V usage is TRBV19 and J usage is TRBJ2-7; TRBD1 aligns across 11 bases. CDR3 size: 15 residues. Trimming at V came to 5 bases and at J to 2 bases, leaving 5 bases not matched to a gene. CDR1 and CDR2 from the germline V gene are LNHDA and SQIVND (reference sequence). CDR3 protein: CASSRSGQGAYEQYF. In DNA, the CDR3 is TGTGCCAGTAGTCGTTCGGGACAGGGGGCCTACGAGCAGTACTTC.

In this sample, this clone turned up a few times. J is TRBJ2-2 and V is TRBV11-2; 8 nucleotides line up with TRBD1. The V gene's germline CDR1 is SGHAT and CDR2 FQNNGV. V shed 3 bases and J 3 bases; nucleotides not matched to a gene: 6. The CDR3 totals 16 residues. CDR3 in amino acids: CASSFRTGKDTGELFF. The CDR3 DNA sequence: TGTGCCAGCAGCTTTCGGACAGGGAAGGACACCGGGGAGCTGTTTTTT.

The chain employs TRBV7-9 and TRBJ2-1; TRBD2 aligns across 10 bases. CDR3 length: 16 amino acids. After removal of 6 bases from V and 8 bases from J, the junction contained 13 bases not matched to a gene. Germline V gives CDR1 SEHNR, CDR2 FQNEAQ (reference sequence). CDR3 nucleotide sequence: TGTGCCAGCAGTCCTTATGTAGCGGGAGGTTTAGATGAGCAGTTCTTC. Its protein is CASSPYVAGGLDEQFF.

This clone came up a few times. The chain is built from TRBV11-2 and TRBJ2-2; D remains ambiguous. This CDR3 has 14 amino acids. V dropped 4 bases and J dropped 6 bases, with 12 bases sitting between them. In germline, CDR1 is SGHAT, CDR2 FQNNGV. The CDR3 DNA sequence: TGTGCCAGCAGCTCATCGTTTGGGCCCGGGGAGCTGTTTTTT. Its translation: CASSSSFGPGELFF.

The rearrangement joins TRBV4-2 to TRBJ2-7, with 8 nucleotides matching TRBD1. The germline V gene encodes CDR1 LGHNA and CDR2 YNFKEQ. Unmatched junction bases numbered 7, after V lost 2 bases and J lost 1 base. The CDR3 contains 16 residues. In DNA, the CDR3 is TGTGCCAGCAGCCAACTATCCGGGACAGGATCCTACGAGCAGTACTTC. Residues: CASSQLSGTGSYEQYF.